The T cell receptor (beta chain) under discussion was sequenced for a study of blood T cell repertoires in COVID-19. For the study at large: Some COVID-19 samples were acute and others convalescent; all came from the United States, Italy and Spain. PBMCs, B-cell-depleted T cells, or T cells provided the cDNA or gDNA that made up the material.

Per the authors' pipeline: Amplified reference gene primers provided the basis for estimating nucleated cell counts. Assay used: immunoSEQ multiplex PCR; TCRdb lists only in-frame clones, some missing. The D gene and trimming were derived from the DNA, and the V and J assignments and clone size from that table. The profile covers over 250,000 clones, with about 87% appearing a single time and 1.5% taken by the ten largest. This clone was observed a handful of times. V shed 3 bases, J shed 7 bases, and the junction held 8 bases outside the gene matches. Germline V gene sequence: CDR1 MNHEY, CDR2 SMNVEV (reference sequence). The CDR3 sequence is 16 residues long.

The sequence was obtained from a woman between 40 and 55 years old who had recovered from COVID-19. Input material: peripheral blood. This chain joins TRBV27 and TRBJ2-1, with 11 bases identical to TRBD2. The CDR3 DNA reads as TGTGCCAGCAGTTTTGTACTAGCGGGGGAGGCAAATGAGCAGTTCTTC. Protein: CASSFVLAGEANEQFF.